The 27 T cell receptor beta chains reported below all come from one sample, sequenced in a study of blood T cell repertoires in COVID-19. The assay was immunoSEQ multiplex PCR, and TCRdb's table has in-frame clones only and misses some. The sample yields 270,000 or so clones, about four fifths seen once. Sequences were obtained from peripheral blood. These receptors came from a woman aged 60-75 years with active or convalescent COVID-19.

This clone was detected a few times. The chain joins TRBV20-1 to TRBJ1-5; TRBD1 is a possible D gene (6 bases). Trimming cost V 3 bases and J 0 bases, with 15 bases left between them. Germline assignment: CDR1 DFQATT and CDR2 SNEGSKA (reference sequence). The CDR3 length is 16 residues. CDR3 nucleotides: TGCAGTGCTAGTGAGGGGGGAATTTATAGCAATCAGCCCCAGCATTTT. Translating it yields CSASEGGIYSNQPQHF.

The chain uses TRBV27 and TRBJ1-2, with TRBD1 as a possible D gene (5 bases). Trimming pared 4 bases from V and 4 bases from J, leaving 19 bases between. Germline V CDR1 and CDR2: MNHEY, SMNVEV (reference sequence). The CDR3 covers 16 residues. In DNA form, the CDR3 reads TGTGCCAGCAGTTCGGGACGGGGGATATCTCCCTATGGCTACACCTTC. Translating gives CASSSGRGISPYGYTF.

The chain is built from TRBV18 and TRBJ1-2; perhaps TRBD1 as D (5 bases). CDR1 KGHSH and CDR2 LQKENI come from the germline V gene. The CDR3 spans 15 residues. With 2 bases removed from V and 4 bases from J, the gap between germline ends came to 14 bases. The CDR3 spells CASSPTRDWTYGYTF. The CDR3 DNA reads as TGTGCCAGCTCACCAACCCGGGACTGGACCTATGGCTACACCTTC.

This clone was detected once. The chain carries TRBV4-3 and TRBJ2-2; D unclear. The CDR3 loop spans 15 amino acids. Looked up from germline, CDR1 is LGHNA and CDR2 is YSLEER. Trimming cost V 3 bases and J 5 bases, with 13 bases left between them. In nucleotides, the CDR3 is TGCGCCAGCAGCCACTACTCAGGATTGACCGGGGAGCTGTTTTTT. Protein: CASSHYSGLTGELFF.

The gene calls are TRBV27 and TRBJ1-1; 7 bases match TRBD1. Trimming at V came to 10 bases and at J to 10 bases, leaving 9 bases not matched to a gene. Germline assignment: CDR1 MNHEY and CDR2 SMNVEV (reference sequence). There are 11 residues in the CDR3. CDR3 sequence: CATSTGAGAFF. CDR3 DNA: TGTGCCACCTCTACAGGGGCGGGAGCTTTCTTT.

This chain uses TRBV30 with TRBJ2-5; a weak D match, TRBD2 (5 bases). Trimming left V 0 bases short and J 4 bases short, with 9 bases between. This CDR3 has 13 residues. From germline, CDR1 is GTSNPN and CDR2 SVGIG (reference sequence). The CDR3 is CAWSVASRETQYF. CDR3 nucleotide sequence: TGTGCCTGGAGTGTTGCTAGCCGAGAGACCCAGTACTTC.

This clone has only a few counts. The rearrangement joins TRBV19 to TRBJ1-1; the match to TRBD1 covers 8 bases. Germline CDR1 LNHDA, CDR2 SQIVND (reference sequence). The V and J ends lost 7 bases and 0 bases, in that order; junction bases with no gene match: 10. The CDR3 is 16 residues long. This chain's CDR3 is CASTLGQGRLNTEAFF. The CDR3 region has the DNA TGTGCCAGTACCCTTGGACAGGGAAGGTTGAACACTGAAGCTTTCTTT.

The chain has TRBV30 and TRBJ1-2; TRBD1 might be the D (5 bases). The CDR3 is made up of 14 amino acids. CDR1 GTSNPN and CDR2 SVGIG come from the germline V gene (reference sequence). V gave up 2 bases and J gave up 8 bases, with 18 bases separating them. The CDR3 nucleotides are TGTGCCTGGAGTCTTCGGCGGGGGATTCAGGGCTACACCTTC. This gives the protein CAWSLRRGIQGYTF.

V and J are TRBV5-1 and TRBJ1-1; the D gene is possibly TRBD1 (5 bases). The CDR3 contains 14 residues. Germline CDR1 reads SGHRS; CDR2 reads YFSETQ. With 0 bases removed from V and 7 bases from J, the gap between germline ends came to 13 bases. The CDR3 region has the DNA TGCGCCAGCAGCTTGGCCCAACAGGTGGGTGAAGCTTTCTTT. The encoded protein is CASSLAQQVGEAFF.

This clone was seen only a few times. The rearrangement links TRBV4-1 to TRBJ2-5; no clear D. CDR1 is MGHRA and CDR2 is YSYEKL in the germline V gene. This CDR3 is built from 15 residues. V gave up 2 bases and J gave up 5 bases, with 15 bases separating them. CDR3 protein: CASSQPSEPTETQYF. The CDR3 DNA is TGCGCCAGCAGCCAACCTTCTGAACCTACGGAGACCCAGTACTTC.

This clone was counted only a few times. The chain couples TRBV6-4 to TRBJ2-1; 9 bases match TRBD1. J gave up 0 bases and V 8 bases, and 14 bases lay outside the gene matches. CDR1 and CDR2 from the germline V gene are MRHNA and SNTAGT. CDR3 length equals 18 residues. The CDR3 DNA reads as TGTGCCAGCGTAAGGACAGGGGATGCCCTTTTCTCCTACAATGAGCAGTTCTTC. Amino acids: CASVRTGDALFSYNEQFF.

The chain combines TRBV4-2 with TRBJ2-7; TRBD1 agrees at 9 bases. The ends lost 5 bases at V and 5 bases at J; junction bases unmatched: 4. CDR1 is LGHNA, CDR2 YNFKEQ, per germline. CDR3 size: 13 residues. Here the CDR3 DNA reads TGTGCCAGCAGCGCCCGGACAGGGGACGAGCAGTACTTC. Translation gives CASSARTGDEQYF.

The V gene is TRBV19, the J gene TRBJ1-3; D is undetermined. V was trimmed by 7 bases and J by 0 bases, leaving 10 bases between them. Germline V gene data show CDR1 as LNHDA and CDR2 as SQIVND (reference sequence). This CDR3 contains 14 residues. In nucleotides, the CDR3 is TGTGCCAGTACCCTGCCGAGCTCTGGAAACACCATATATTTT. Protein: CASTLPSSGNTIYF.

This clone was seen only a few times. The chain recombines TRBV2 with TRBJ1-6; no clear D gene. Trimming took off 7 bases at V and 2 bases at J, with 18 bases between the two ends. CDR3 length equals 17 residues. Germline loops: CDR1 SNHLY, CDR2 FYNNEI. The DNA for the CDR3 is TGTGCCAGCATTCTTTCGGGTGTAGAGGCCTATAATTCACCCCTCCACTTT. Its translation: CASILSGVEAYNSPLHF.

This clone was recorded only once. CDR3 DNA sequence: TGTGCCAGTAGTATAGACAGCACAGCTAACTATGGCTACACCTTC. Encoded protein: CASSIDSTANYGYTF. V usage is TRBV19 and J usage is TRBJ1-2; D gene unclear. Germline CDR1 is LNHDA and CDR2 is SQIVND (reference sequence). V lost 0 bases and J 0 bases, leaving 8 bases between the germline ends. The CDR3 sequence is 15 residues long.

This chain uses TRBV5-1 with TRBJ1-4, with 7 bases aligning to TRBD1. Germline CDR1 and CDR2: SGHRS and YFSETQ. The CDR3 extends over 17 amino acids. With 1 base clipped from V and 3 bases from J, the junction kept 9 bases outside the gene matches. The CDR3 region has the DNA TGCGCCAGCAGCTTGAGGGCAGGGGGAGCTTCTAATGAAAAACTGTTTTTT. It codes for CASSLRAGGASNEKLFF.

The genes are TRBV3-1 (or the pseudogene TRBV3-2) and TRBJ1-1; 7 bases are shared with TRBD1. CDR3 length: 16 amino acids. CDR1 LGHDT and CDR2 YNNKEL come from the germline V gene (reference sequence). V dropped 7 bases and J dropped 1; count of bases not matched to a gene: 12. The CDR3 bases are TGTGCCAGCACCCGGCGAAGGGGGCAGGGGAACACTGAAGCTTTCTTT. It is translated as CASTRRRGQGNTEAFF.

V gene TRBV10-3 combines with J gene TRBJ2-5, with 8 bases fitting TRBD2. The CDR3 covers 13 residues. The V gene's germline CDR1 is ENHRY and CDR2 SYGVKD. The trim removed 6 bases at V and 1 base at J, leaving 1 base unmatched. In nucleotides, the CDR3 is TGTGCCATCAGCGGGGGGGCCCAAGAGACCCAGTACTTC. This sequence encodes CAISGGAQETQYF.

In this sample, this clone turned up once. V and J are TRBV30 and TRBJ1-4; D remains unclear. The germline gives CDR1 GTSNPN, CDR2 SVGIG (reference sequence). This CDR3 is 13 amino acids long. V lost 0 bases, J lost 5 bases, and 7 bases lay in between. The CDR3 nucleotides read TGTGCCTGGAGTGTACACGGGAATGAAAAACTGTTTTTT. Translating gives CAWSVHGNEKLFF.

The chain recombines TRBV6-5 with TRBJ2-1; weak D call: TRBD1 (5 bases). This CDR3 spans 12 amino acids. In germline, CDR1 is MNHEY, CDR2 SVGAGI. Trimming stripped 5 bases from V and 8 bases from J, with 10 bases between. CDR3 loop: CASSLQGYEQFF. CDR3 in DNA: TGTGCCAGCAGTCTCCAGGGCTATGAGCAGTTCTTC.

The chain uses TRBV12-3 or TRBV12-4 and TRBJ2-7; D is possibly TRBD1 (7 bases). Trimming pared 5 bases from V and 2 bases from J, leaving 10 bases between. This CDR3 spans 13 amino acids. CDR3 sequence: CASSPRGAYEQYF. In DNA, the CDR3 is TGTGCCAGCAGTCCCAGGGGGGCCTACGAGCAGTACTTC.

V is TRBV4-2 and J is TRBJ2-5; 7 bases line up with TRBD1. CDR1 is LGHNA, CDR2 YNFKEQ, per germline. This CDR3 region has 15 residues. The junction had 10 bases not matched to a gene; V was cut back by 3 bases and J by 6 bases. CDR3 loop: CASSHRQGPEKTQYF. CDR3 coding DNA: TGTGCCAGCAGCCACAGACAGGGCCCTGAAAAGACCCAGTACTTC.

V is TRBV19 and J is TRBJ2-1, with 13 nucleotides matching TRBD2. This CDR3 contains 17 residues. V trimming: 1 base; J trimming: 7 bases; junction bases outside the gene matches: 7. In germline, CDR1 is LNHDA, CDR2 SQIVND (reference sequence). The CDR3 region has the DNA TGTGCCAGTAGTATAGCCCGACTAGCGGGGGGACGAAATGAGCAGTTCTTC. It encodes CASSIARLAGGRNEQFF.

The J gene is TRBJ1-1, the V gene TRBV6-2 or TRBV6-3; D possibly corresponds to TRBD1 (5 bases). The CDR3 runs to 13 residues. The V and J ends lost 2 bases and 6 bases respectively, with 10 bases between them. In germline, CDR1 is MNHEY, CDR2 SVGEGT. CDR3 amino acids: CASSYGARPEAFF. CDR3 bases: TGTGCCAGCAGTTACGGGGCTAGGCCTGAAGCTTTCTTT.

The J gene is TRBJ2-7, the V gene TRBV6-2 or TRBV6-3; D is perhaps TRBD1 (6 bases). CDR1 MNHEY and CDR2 SVGEGT come from the germline V gene. Trimming cost V 6 bases and J 2 bases, with 11 bases left between them. This CDR3 is 13 amino acids long. The DNA of the CDR3 is TGTGCCAGCAGCGGACAGCCCACCTACGAGCAGTACTTC. Encoded protein: CASSGQPTYEQYF.

This clone was seen a single time. CDR3 in amino acids: CASSQAGEQFF. CDR3 sequence (DNA): TGTGCCAGCAGCCAAGCAGGTGAGCAGTTCTTC. This chain connects TRBV3-1 (or the pseudogene TRBV3-2) to TRBJ2-1; D gene uncertain. Between the trimmed V and J ends, which lost 1 base and 9 bases, there was a span of 4 bases. The CDR3 covers 11 residues. Germline V gives CDR1 LGHDT, CDR2 YNNKEL (reference sequence).

This clone was seen a single time. V usage is TRBV3-1 (or the pseudogene TRBV3-2) and J usage is TRBJ2-3; the match to TRBD2 covers 7 bases. V lost 1 base, J lost 3 bases, and 7 bases stayed unmatched. The germline V gene has CDR1 LGHDT and CDR2 YNNKEL (reference sequence). The CDR3 covers 16 residues. Here the CDR3 DNA reads TGTGCCAGCAGCCAAGGTAGTCGGGGGGTTACAGATACGCAGTATTTT. Residues: CASSQGSRGVTDTQYF.